A single sample gave rise to the 8 T cell receptor beta chains below, sequenced in a study of T cell responses to AZD1222 COVID-19 vaccine. Clones were read by immunoSEQ multiplex PCR, and TCRdb kept only the in-frame ones, dropping some. The sample contains 95,000 to 150,000 clones, less than 95% of which appear only once. This specimen consisted of peripheral blood, obtained on day 0 of AZD1222 vaccination. Receptors originate from an adult in good health.

The chain recombines TRBV19 with TRBJ2-2; no clear D. Germline loops: CDR1 LNHDA, CDR2 SQIVND (reference sequence). V was clipped by 3 bases and J by 6 bases, with 14 bases between them. This CDR3 contains 15 residues. Written as DNA, the CDR3 is TGTGCCAGTAGTATGGGTTGGGGTACTTCCGGGGAGCTGTTTTTT. As protein: CASSMGWGTSGELFF.

V usage is TRBV7-9 and J usage is TRBJ2-3; 10 bases agree with TRBD2. CDR3 size: 17 residues. V was pared by 2 bases and J by 3 bases, with 8 bases of the junction left unmatched. Germline CDR1 is SEHNR and CDR2 is FQNEAQ (reference sequence). The CDR3 DNA is TGTGCCAGCAGCTTATGGGTAGCGGGAGGTTGGACAGATACGCAGTATTTT. The encoded protein is CASSLWVAGGWTDTQYF.

The chain recombines TRBV6-2 or TRBV6-3 with TRBJ2-5; D gene ambiguous. Germline values: CDR1 MNHEY, CDR2 SVGEGT. With 2 bases removed from V and 1 base from J, the gap between germline ends came to 8 bases. The CDR3 is made up of 14 amino acids. In DNA form, the CDR3 reads TGTGCCAGCAGTTACAAAGGGCCCCAAGAGACCCAGTACTTC. Translation: CASSYKGPQETQYF.

This rearrangement joins TRBV7-3 to TRBJ2-2; 7 bases are shared with TRBD2. Looked up from germline, CDR1 is SGHTA and CDR2 is FQGTGA. Trimming at V came to 6 bases and at J to 0 bases, leaving 4 bases not matched to a gene. The CDR3 runs to 15 residues. CDR3 DNA sequence: TGTGCCAGCAGGGTAGCGGGCGCGAACACCGGGGAGCTGTTTTTT. It codes for CASRVAGANTGELFF.

Details on this clone: Distinct nucleotide sequences in the sample also encode this CDR3. The chain is built from TRBV5-1 and TRBJ2-5; no definite D call. CDR3 length: 14 amino acids. V lost 4 bases and J lost 2, with 12 bases in between. Germline V gene sequence: CDR1 SGHRS, CDR2 YFSETQ. The CDR3 bases are TGCGCCAGCAGCAGGCAGATGGGTCAAGAGACCCAGTACTTC. Residues: CASSRQMGQETQYF.

The CDR3 protein is CASSPLLGGSTEAFF. The CDR3 DNA reads TGTGCCAGCAGCCCCCTCCTGGGAGGGAGCACTGAAGCTTTCTTT. The rearrangement joins TRBV7-9 to TRBJ1-1, with D unresolved. The CDR3 runs to 15 residues. Germline V gives CDR1 SEHNR, CDR2 FQNEAQ (reference sequence). V was pared by 5 bases and J by 4 bases, with 17 bases between.

The chain carries TRBV3-1 (or the pseudogene TRBV3-2) and TRBJ1-3; no clear D gene. Trimming pared 1 base from V and 0 bases from J, leaving 19 bases between. Germline CDR1 LGHDT, CDR2 YNNKEL (reference sequence). The CDR3 length is 19 residues. CDR3 residues: CASSQGTRFRPDSGNTIYF. DNA of the CDR3: TGTGCCAGCAGCCAAGGCACACGGTTCCGACCCGACTCTGGAAACACCATATATTTT.

This clone was seen just once. The chain recombines TRBV15 with TRBJ1-3; no definite D call. The CDR3 length is 15 residues. V was cut by 5 bases and J by 2 bases, with 13 bases left in between. CDR1 is LNHNV and CDR2 is YYDKDF in the germline V gene (reference sequence). CDR3 nucleotides: TGTGCCACCAGCTACCGTGGGGAGCCTGGAAACACCATATATTTT. It codes for CATSYRGEPGNTIYF.